This is a list of T cell receptor beta chains from one sample in a study of blood T cells in healthy people across ages. TCRdb analysed the 5' RACE reads with MiXCR anew, one entry per CDR3 protein. The table records about 900,000 distinct CDR3 sequences, about 48% of them present only once. The sample consisted of blood. Receptors were obtained from a man aged 30 to 39 in good health. Both conserved end residues are part of each CDR3. The D gene is left open where the match is weak. Clone size is given for some rows only: seen once, a few or many times, or a class if the clone is expanded.

TRBV9,TRBJ2-2,15,-,TRBD1,CASSTQGSNTGELFF,TGTGCCAGCAGCACACAGGGGTCCAACACCGGGGAGCTGTTTTTT
TRBV12-3/TRBV12-4,TRBJ2-7,16,few,-,CASSSPPDSINYEQYF,TGTGCCAGCAGCTCTCCACCTGACAGCATCAACTACGAGCAGTACTTC
TRBV7-2,TRBJ2-2,18,-,TRBD2,CASSLAGSGGPNTGELFF,TGTGCCAGCAGCTTAGCGGGTAGCGGGGGGCCGAACACCGGGGAGCTGTTTTTT
TRBV6-5,TRBJ2-7,14,few,-,CASSKPGVPYEQYF,TGTGCCAGCAGTAAACCGGGAGTACCCTACGAGCAGTACTTC
TRBV11-1,TRBJ2-1,15,few,TRBD2,CASSRGTRLIEEQFF,TGTGCCAGCAGCAGAGGGACTAGATTAATTGAGGAGCAGTTCTTC
TRBV20-1,TRBJ2-1,12,-,-,CSASLPGLEQFF,TGCAGTGCGTCTTTGCCGGGATTGGAGCAGTTCTTC
TRBV6-2/TRBV6-3,TRBJ2-7,12,once,-,CASMRGYGEQYF,TGTGCCAGCATGAGGGGCTATGGCGAGCAGTACTTC
TRBV20-1,TRBJ2-7,13,-,-,CSAPGRGTYEQYF,TGCAGTGCTCCGGGACGGGGTACCTACGAGCAGTACTTC
TRBV4-1,TRBJ1-1,13,-,-,CASSQTQGAEAFF,TGCGCCAGCAGCCAGACACAGGGCGCTGAAGCTTTCTTT
TRBV5-1,TRBJ1-2,15,-,TRBD1,CASSLEPGGVNGYTF,TGCGCCAGCAGCTTGGAACCAGGGGGAGTTAATGGCTACACCTTC
TRBV4-1,TRBJ2-3,17,many,-,CASSQDPGTDYTDTQYF,TGCGCCAGCAGCCAAGATCCCGGGACGGATTACACAGATACGCAGTATTTT
TRBV6-1,TRBJ1-2,13,-,-,CASSETLVYGYTF,TGTGCCAGCAGTGAGACACTGGTCTATGGCTACACCTTC
TRBV4-1,TRBJ1-5,17,-,-,CASSQDPGGNSNQPQHF,TGCGCCAGCAGCCAAGATCCCGGGGGGAATAGCAATCAGCCCCAGCATTTT
TRBV7-2,TRBJ1-1,14,-,TRBD1,CASSLATGGTEAFF,TGTGCCAGCAGCTTAGCTACAGGGGGCACTGAAGCTTTCTTT
TRBV7-9,TRBJ1-5,17,-,-,CASSLGSSSGAQQPQHF,TGTGCCAGCAGCTTAGGAAGCAGCTCCGGTGCTCAACAGCCCCAGCATTTT
TRBV24-1,TRBJ2-3,14,-,TRBD1,CATGRTGGPDTQYF,TGTGCCACCGGCAGGACAGGGGGACCAGATACGCAGTATTTT
TRBV14,TRBJ1-2,15,-,TRBD1,CASSQGGQQNYGYTF,TGTGCCAGCAGCCAGGGGGGACAGCAAAACTATGGCTACACCTTC
TRBV9,TRBJ2-7,14,-,-,CASSVRQGPYEQYF,TGTGCCAGCAGCGTAAGGCAGGGCCCCTACGAGCAGTACTTC
TRBV5-1,TRBJ1-4,15,-,TRBD1,CASSIRGQPNEKLFF,TGCGCCAGCAGCATAAGGGGACAGCCTAATGAAAAACTGTTTTTT
TRBV20-1,TRBJ2-1,13,-,TRBD1,CSATHRGTREQFF,TGCAGTGCTACTCACAGGGGGACTCGGGAGCAGTTCTTC
TRBV3-1,TRBJ2-3,13,-,TRBD2,CASSQDSGGAQYF,TGTGCCAGCAGCCAAGATAGCGGGGGGGCTCAGTATTTT
TRBV7-2,TRBJ2-7,14,-,-,CASSPSNMAYEQYF,TGTGCCAGCAGCCCATCGAACATGGCCTACGAGCAGTACTTC
TRBV7-2,TRBJ1-5,15,few,TRBD1,CASSLGTGVRQPQHF,TGTGCCAGCAGCTTAGGGACAGGGGTACGTCAGCCCCAGCATTTT
TRBV6-6,TRBJ2-1,15,-,TRBD2,CASSPSTSGAREQFF,TGTGCCAGCAGCCCCTCGACTAGCGGGGCCAGGGAGCAGTTCTTC
TRBV20-1,TRBJ2-7,14,few,-,CSARAGTNFYEQYF,TGCAGTGCTAGAGCCGGGACCAACTTCTACGAGCAGTACTTC
TRBV20-1,TRBJ1-2,15,-,TRBD1,CSASPPGQGDYGYTF,TGCAGTGCTAGTCCTCCGGGACAGGGGGACTATGGCTACACCTTC
TRBV5-4,TRBJ2-7,14,once,-,CASSSPDSSYEQYF,TGTGCCAGCAGTTCTCCTGACAGCTCCTACGAGCAGTACTTC
TRBV20-1,TRBJ1-5,15,few,TRBD1,CSAVRTGYSNQPQHF,TGCAGTGCTGTTCGGACAGGTTATAGCAATCAGCCCCAGCATTTT
TRBV3-1,TRBJ1-2,14,-,TRBD1,CASSLGQSLGGYTF,TGTGCCAGCAGCCTGGGACAGTCCTTGGGTGGCTACACCTTC
TRBV11-1,TRBJ2-7,16,-,-,CASSPPQGIVSYEQYF,TGTGCCAGCAGCCCGCCGCAGGGTATAGTCTCCTACGAGCAGTACTTC
TRBV29-1,TRBJ2-7,15,once,TRBD1,CSVGRLQGSSYEQYF,TGCAGCGTTGGCCGTCTACAGGGGAGCAGCTACGAGCAGTACTTC
TRBV5-5,TRBJ2-7,15,-,-,CASSSDRKIPYEQYF,TGTGCCAGCAGCTCTGACCGCAAAATCCCCTACGAGCAGTACTTC